This T cell receptor (beta chain) was observed in a study of breast tumors, draining lymph nodes, adjacent tissues. Per germline, CDR1 LNHNV and CDR2 YYDKDF (reference sequence). With 1 base clipped from V and 5 bases from J, the junction kept 8 bases outside the gene matches. This CDR3 is 17 amino acids long. Breast cancer patients provided tissue from their axillary draining lymph nodes. Concerning this clonotype itself: Antigen unknown.

TCRdb reprocessed the multiplex PCR reads via MiXCR and lists one record per CDR3 protein. Among some 170,000 distinct CDR3 sequences listed, about 30% were seen once. Findings of the study overall: Luminal-like breast cancer showed significantly greater tumor-nontumor repertoire similarity than basal-like breast cancer did. That most tumor T cells come from lymph nodes remained unproven. Tumor TCR diversity was below lymph nodes but above nontumor tissue.

Material for sequencing was axillary lymph node tissue. The TCR originated in a female donor with breast cancer. Some clones in this sample may be carry-over from other donors' samples. The V gene is TRBV15, the J gene TRBJ2-7; 13 bases fit TRBD2. The CDR3 DNA is TGTGCCACCAGCAGAGCCCCGGGACTAGCGGGATGCCACGAGCAGTACTTC. Its protein is CATSRAPGLAGCHEQYF.